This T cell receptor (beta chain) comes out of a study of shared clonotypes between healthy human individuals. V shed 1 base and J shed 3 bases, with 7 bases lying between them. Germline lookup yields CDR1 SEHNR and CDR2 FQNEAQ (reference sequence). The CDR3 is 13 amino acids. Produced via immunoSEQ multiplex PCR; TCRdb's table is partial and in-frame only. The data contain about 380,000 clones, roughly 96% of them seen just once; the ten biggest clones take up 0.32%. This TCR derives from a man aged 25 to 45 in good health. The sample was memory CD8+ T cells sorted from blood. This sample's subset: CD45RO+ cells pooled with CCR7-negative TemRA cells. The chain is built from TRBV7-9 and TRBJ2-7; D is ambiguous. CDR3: CASSLGQNYEQYF. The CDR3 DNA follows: TGTGCCAGCAGCTTAGGCCAGAACTACGAGCAGTACTTC.